Described below is a single TCR beta chain sequence and its context. Deletions cut 5 bases from V and 1 base from J, with 14 bases between. CDR1 LGHNT and CDR2 FRNRAP come from the germline V gene. This CDR3 has 15 residues. These data are taken from a study of cytomegalovirus exposure and HLA in healthy donors. Across the whole study: Falling in the Caucasian-associated ancestry cluster were approximately 86% of under 450 genotyped donors.

The primer mix had 60 Vbeta and 13 Jbeta primers. Per the original data handling: Per a later analysis, the number of unique TCR beta chains was roughly 80 million, of which roughly 9.9 million were shared. The table came from immunoSEQ multiplex PCR; TCRdb's copy has only in-frame clones and leaves some out. The D gene and trimming were derived from the DNA, and the V and J assignments and clone size from that table. Here the sample spans 100,000 to 150,000 clones, roughly 70% being singletons. Sequenced input: PBMCs. J is TRBJ1-1 and V is TRBV12-5; D unresolved. The TCR was taken from a middle-aged man in good health and CMV-seropositive. CDR3: CASGPSGRQNTEAFF. The DNA for the CDR3 is TGTGCTAGTGGTCCCTCTGGGCGCCAGAACACTGAAGCTTTCTTT.